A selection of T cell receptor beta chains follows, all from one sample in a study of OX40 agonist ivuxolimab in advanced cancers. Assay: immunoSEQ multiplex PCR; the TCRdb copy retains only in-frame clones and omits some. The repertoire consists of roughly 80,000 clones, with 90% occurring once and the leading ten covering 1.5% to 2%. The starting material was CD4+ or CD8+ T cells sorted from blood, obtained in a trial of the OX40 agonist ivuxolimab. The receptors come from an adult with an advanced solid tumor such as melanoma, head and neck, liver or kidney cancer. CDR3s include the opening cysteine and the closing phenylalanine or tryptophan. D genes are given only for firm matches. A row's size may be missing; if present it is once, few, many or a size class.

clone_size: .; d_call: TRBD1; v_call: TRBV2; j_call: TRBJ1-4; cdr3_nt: TGTGCCAGCCGGACCCAGGGGGCTCTCACAACTAATGAAAAACTGTTTTTT; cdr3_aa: CASRTQGALTTNEKLFF
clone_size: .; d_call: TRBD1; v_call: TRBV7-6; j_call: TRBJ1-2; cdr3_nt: TGTGCCAGCAGCTTGGGGGGACAGGGCTACACCTTC; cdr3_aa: CASSLGGQGYTF
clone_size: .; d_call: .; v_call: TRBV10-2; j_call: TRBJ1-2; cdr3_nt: TGCGCCAGCACTGGGGGAAATGGCTACACCTTC; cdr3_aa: CASTGGNGYTF
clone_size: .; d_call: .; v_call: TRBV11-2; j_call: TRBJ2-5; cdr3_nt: TGTGCCAGCAGCTTAGCCCAAGAGACCCAGTACTTC; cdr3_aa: CASSLAQETQYF
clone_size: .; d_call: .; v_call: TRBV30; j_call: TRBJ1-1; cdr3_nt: TGTGCCTGGAGTGTACGGGGGCTCGAGGAAGCTTTCTTT; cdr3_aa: CAWSVRGLEEAFF
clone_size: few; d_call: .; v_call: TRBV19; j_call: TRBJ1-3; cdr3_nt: TGTGCCAGTAGTCAAGACATATCTTCGAGGGCCATATATTTT; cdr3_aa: CASSQDISSRAIYF
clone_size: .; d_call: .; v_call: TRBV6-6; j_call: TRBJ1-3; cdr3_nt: TGTGCCAGCAGTTACCGGGGCCCAGAATACACCATATATTTT; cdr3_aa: CASSYRGPEYTIYF
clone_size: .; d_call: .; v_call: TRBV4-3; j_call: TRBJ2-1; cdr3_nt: TGCGCCAGCAGCCAAGAAGGTCAGTCCTACAATGAGCAGTTCTTC; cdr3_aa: CASSQEGQSYNEQFF
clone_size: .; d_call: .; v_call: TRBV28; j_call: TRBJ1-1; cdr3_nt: TGTGCCAGCAGTGTACTTATGAACACTGAAGCTTTCTTT; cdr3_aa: CASSVLMNTEAFF
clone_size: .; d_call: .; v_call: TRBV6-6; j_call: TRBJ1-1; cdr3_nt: TGTGCCAGCAGGGCAGGGAACACTGAAGCTTTCTTT; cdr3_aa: CASRAGNTEAFF
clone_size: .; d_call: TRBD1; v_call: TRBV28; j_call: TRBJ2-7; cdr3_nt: TGTGCCAGCAGTTTATCCGTCGGACAGGGCCGCGAGCAGTACTTC; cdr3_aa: CASSLSVGQGREQYF
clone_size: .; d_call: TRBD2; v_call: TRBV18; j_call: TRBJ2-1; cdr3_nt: TGTGCCAGCTCACCACGAGGGACTAGCGGGGGGAATGAGCAGTTCTTC; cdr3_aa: CASSPRGTSGGNEQFF
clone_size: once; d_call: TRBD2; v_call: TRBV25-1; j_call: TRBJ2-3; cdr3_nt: TGTGCCAGCAGTGGGACTAGGAAGGGCCCAGATACGCAGTATTTT; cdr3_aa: CASSGTRKGPDTQYF
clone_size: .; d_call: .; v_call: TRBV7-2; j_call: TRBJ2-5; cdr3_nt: TGTGCCAGCAGCTCCCAAGAGACCCAGTACTTC; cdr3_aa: CASSSQETQYF
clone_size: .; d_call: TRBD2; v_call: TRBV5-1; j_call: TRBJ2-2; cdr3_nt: TGCGCCAGTCAGGGGACTAGCGGCGCGAACACCGGGGAGCTGTTTTTT; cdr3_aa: CASQGTSGANTGELFF
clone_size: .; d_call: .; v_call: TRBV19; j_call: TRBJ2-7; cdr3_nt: TGTGCCAGTAGTATCGACAGCACAACCTACGAGCAGTACTTC; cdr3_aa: CASSIDSTTYEQYF
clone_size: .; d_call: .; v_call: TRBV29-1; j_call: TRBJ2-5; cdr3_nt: TGCAGCGTCACGGAAGGGACCCAGTACTTC; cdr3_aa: CSVTEGTQYF
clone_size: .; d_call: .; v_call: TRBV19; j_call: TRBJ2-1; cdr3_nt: TGTGCCAGTAGTCCCGGGACCATTCTGTTTAGGGGTGAGCAGTTCTTC; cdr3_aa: CASSPGTILFRGEQFF
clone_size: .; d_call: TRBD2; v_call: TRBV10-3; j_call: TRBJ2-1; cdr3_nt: TGTGCCATCAGTGAGTCGTCTAGCGGGAGGGCCTCCTACAATGAGCAGTTCTTC; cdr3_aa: CAISESSSGRASYNEQFF
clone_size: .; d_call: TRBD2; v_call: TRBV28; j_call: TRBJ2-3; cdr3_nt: TGTGCCAGCAGTGAAGCGGGAGGGCTAACTAGCACAGATACGCAGTATTTT; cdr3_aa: CASSEAGGLTSTDTQYF
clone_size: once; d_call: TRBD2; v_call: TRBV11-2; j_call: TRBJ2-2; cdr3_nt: TGTGCCAGCAGCTTAGTAGCTAGCGGAAACACCGGGGAGCTGTTTTTT; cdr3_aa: CASSLVASGNTGELFF
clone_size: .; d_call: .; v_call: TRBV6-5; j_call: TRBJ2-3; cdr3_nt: TGTGCCAGCAGTTACTCGTACAGCCTCACAGATACGCAGTATTTT; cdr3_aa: CASSYSYSLTDTQYF
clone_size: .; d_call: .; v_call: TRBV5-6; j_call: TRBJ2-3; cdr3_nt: TGTGCCAGCAGTTCAGACAGGTACACAGATACGCAGTATTTT; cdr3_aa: CASSSDRYTDTQYF
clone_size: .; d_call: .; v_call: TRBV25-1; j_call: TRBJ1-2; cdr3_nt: TGTGCCAGCAGTGATCCCGGGAGCCGAAGCTACACCTTC; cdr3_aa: CASSDPGSRSYTF
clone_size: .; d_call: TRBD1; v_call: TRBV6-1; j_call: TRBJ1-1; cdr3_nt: TGTGCCAGCAGTGAAGCCTGGACAGGGGAAGCTTTCTTT; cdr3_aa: CASSEAWTGEAFF
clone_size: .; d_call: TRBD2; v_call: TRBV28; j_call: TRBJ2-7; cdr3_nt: TGTGCCAGCAGTTTAGCGGGAGTTCGGTCCTACGAGCAGTACTTC; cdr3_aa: CASSLAGVRSYEQYF
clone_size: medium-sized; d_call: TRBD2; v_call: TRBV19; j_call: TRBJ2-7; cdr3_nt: TGTGCCAGTAGTATACGGGGGGACCACGAGCAGTACTTC; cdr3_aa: CASSIRGDHEQYF
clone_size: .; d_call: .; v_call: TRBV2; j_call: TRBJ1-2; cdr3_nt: TGTGCCAGCAGTACATACGGATCTAACTATGGCTACACCTTC; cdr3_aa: CASSTYGSNYGYTF
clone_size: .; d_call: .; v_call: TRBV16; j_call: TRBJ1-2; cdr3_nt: TGTGCCAGCAGCCAATTGCGGCAGAGCTACACCTTC; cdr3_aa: CASSQLRQSYTF
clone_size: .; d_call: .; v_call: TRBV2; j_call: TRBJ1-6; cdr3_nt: TGTGCCAGCAGTGGGACACGGAGTAATTCACCCCTCCACTTT; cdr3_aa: CASSGTRSNSPLHF
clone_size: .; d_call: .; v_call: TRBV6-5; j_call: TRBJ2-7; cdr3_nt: TGTGCCACCGGCATAACAGGGTACGAGCAGTACTTC; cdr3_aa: CATGITGYEQYF
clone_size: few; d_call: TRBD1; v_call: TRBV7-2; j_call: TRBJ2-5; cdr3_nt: TGTGCCAGCAGCCGAGACAGGGTCGGAGAGACCCAGTACTTC; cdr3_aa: CASSRDRVGETQYF
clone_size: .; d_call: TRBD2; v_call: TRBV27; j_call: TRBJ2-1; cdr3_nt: TGTGCCAGCAGAACTAGCGGCCCTTACAATGAGCAGTTCTTC; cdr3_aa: CASRTSGPYNEQFF
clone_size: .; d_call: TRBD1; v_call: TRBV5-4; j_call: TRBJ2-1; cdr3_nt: TGTGCCAGCAGCCAGACAGGGACCTACAATGAGCAGTTCTTC; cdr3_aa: CASSQTGTYNEQFF
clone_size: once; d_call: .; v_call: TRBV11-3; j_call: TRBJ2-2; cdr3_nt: TGTGCCAGCAGCCCCAGTCTAACCGGGGAGCTGTTTTTT; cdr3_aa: CASSPSLTGELFF
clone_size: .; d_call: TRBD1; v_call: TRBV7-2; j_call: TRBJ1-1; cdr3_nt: TGTGCCAGCAGCCCAACAGGGGGGATAAGGACTGAAGCTTTCTTT; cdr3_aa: CASSPTGGIRTEAFF
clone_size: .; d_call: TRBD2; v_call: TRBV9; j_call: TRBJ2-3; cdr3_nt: TGTGCCAGCAGCGTGGGGGGGAATACGCAGTATTTT; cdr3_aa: CASSVGGNTQYF
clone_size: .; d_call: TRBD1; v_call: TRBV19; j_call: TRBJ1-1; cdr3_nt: TGTGCCAGTAGTCGCGGGACAGGGCTCACTGAAGCTTTCTTT; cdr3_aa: CASSRGTGLTEAFF
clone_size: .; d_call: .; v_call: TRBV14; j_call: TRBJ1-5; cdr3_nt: TGTGCCAGCAGCCTTCAGGGGAGAGACCCAATCCCGGGGGGCAATCAGCCCCAGCATTTT; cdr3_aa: CASSLQGRDPIPGGNQPQHF
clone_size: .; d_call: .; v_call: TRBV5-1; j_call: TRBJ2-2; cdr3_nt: TGCGCCAGCAGTATTGCGGGGAGGAGAGGCACCGGGGAGCTGTTTTTT; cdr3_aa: CASSIAGRRGTGELFF
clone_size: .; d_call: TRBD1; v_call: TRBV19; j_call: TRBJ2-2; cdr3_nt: TGTGCCAGTACCCGTGGTGGGCAGGGGGACGGGGAGCTGTTTTTT; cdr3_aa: CASTRGGQGDGELFF
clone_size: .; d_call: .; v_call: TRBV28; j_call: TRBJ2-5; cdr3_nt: TGTGCCAGCACCCTATCGGGGCGGCAAGAGACCCAGTACTTC; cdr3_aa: CASTLSGRQETQYF
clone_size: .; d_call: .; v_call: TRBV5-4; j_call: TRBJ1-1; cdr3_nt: TGTGCCAACAGCCTGCAGGGCCCTCAGAAGGCTTTCTTT; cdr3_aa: CANSLQGPQKAFF
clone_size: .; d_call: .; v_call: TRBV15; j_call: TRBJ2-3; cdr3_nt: TGTGCCACCAGCAGGACCATAGACTTGACAGATACGCAGTATTTT; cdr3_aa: CATSRTIDLTDTQYF
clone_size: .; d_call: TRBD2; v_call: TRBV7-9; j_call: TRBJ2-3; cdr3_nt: TGTGCCAGCAGCTTTGGGACTAGCGCGGCAGATACGCAGTATTTT; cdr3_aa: CASSFGTSAADTQYF
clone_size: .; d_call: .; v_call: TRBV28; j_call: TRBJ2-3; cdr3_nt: TGTGCCAGCAGTCATCGGGTCGGCACAGATACGCAGTATTTT; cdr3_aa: CASSHRVGTDTQYF